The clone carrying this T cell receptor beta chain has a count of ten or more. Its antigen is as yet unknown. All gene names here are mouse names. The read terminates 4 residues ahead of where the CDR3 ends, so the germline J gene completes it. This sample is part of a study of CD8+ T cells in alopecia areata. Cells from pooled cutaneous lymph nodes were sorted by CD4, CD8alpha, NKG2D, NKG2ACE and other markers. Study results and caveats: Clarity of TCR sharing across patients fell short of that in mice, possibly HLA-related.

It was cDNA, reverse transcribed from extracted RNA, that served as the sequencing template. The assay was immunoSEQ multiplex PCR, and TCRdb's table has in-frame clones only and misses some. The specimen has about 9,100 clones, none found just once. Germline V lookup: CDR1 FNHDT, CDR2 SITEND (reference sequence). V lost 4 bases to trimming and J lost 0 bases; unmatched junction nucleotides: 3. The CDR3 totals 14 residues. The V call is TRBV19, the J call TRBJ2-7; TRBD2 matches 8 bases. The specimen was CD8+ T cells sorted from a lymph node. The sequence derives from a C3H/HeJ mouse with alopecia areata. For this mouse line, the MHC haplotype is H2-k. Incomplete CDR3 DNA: TGTGCCAGCAGTCCCTGGGGGGACTCCTAT. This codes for CASSPWGDSY. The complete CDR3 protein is CASSPWGDSYEQYF.